The 21 T cell receptor beta chains reported below all come from one sample, sequenced in a study of blood T cell repertoires in COVID-19. Some clones are missing from TCRdb's copy, which holds only in-frame ones; the method was immunoSEQ multiplex PCR. The sample contains roughly 93,000 clones, over 70% of which appear only once. Specimen: peripheral blood. The receptor source for this set is a human donor in a cohort sampled during active COVID-19.

The chain links TRBV2 to TRBJ2-7; TRBD2 aligns across 7 bases. V shed 9 bases, J shed 1 base, and the junction held 9 bases outside the gene matches. From germline, CDR1 is SNHLY and CDR2 FYNNEI. The CDR3 has 14 residues. CDR3: CARGRPGGSYEQYF. CDR3 bases: TGTGCCAGGGGTCGTCCGGGAGGATCCTACGAGCAGTACTTC.

A note on this clone: The junction does not match germline at one end; this may be a read error. CDR3 DNA: TGTGCCGGCAGTCCTCACAGGGACAGAGCGGGAAACACCATATATTTT. Encoded protein: CAGSPHRDRAGNTIYF. V is TRBV27 and J is TRBJ1-3, with 7 bases identical to TRBD1. The CDR3 is 16 amino acids. Germline values: CDR1 MNHEY, CDR2 SMNVEV (reference sequence).

The chain has TRBV5-1 and TRBJ2-1; weak D call: TRBD2 (7 bases). The CDR3 totals 12 residues. Germline assignment: CDR1 SGHRS and CDR2 YFSETQ. Trimming shortened V by 7 bases and J by 8 bases, and 13 bases separated the two germline ends. The CDR3 DNA reads TGCGCCAGCCGAGCGGGACAAGATGAGCAGTTCTTC. Translation gives CASRAGQDEQFF.

This clone was observed a few times. This sequence joins TRBV28 and TRBJ2-7; D ambiguous. V gave up 4 bases and J gave up 4 bases, with 5 bases separating them. The CDR3 sequence is 11 residues long. In germline, CDR1 is MDHEN, CDR2 SYDVKM. CDR3 protein: CASSSEYEQYF. CDR3 nucleotide sequence: TGTGCCAGCAGTTCGGAGTACGAGCAGTACTTC.

The chain joins TRBV28 to TRBJ1-2; D is undetermined. V was cut by 5 bases and J by 5 bases, with 15 bases left in between. The CDR3 runs 14 residues. The germline gives CDR1 MDHEN, CDR2 SYDVKM. The CDR3 sequence is CASSVPGREYGYTF. The CDR3 DNA reads TGTGCCAGCAGTGTTCCCGGACGGGAGTATGGCTACACCTTC.

The count of this clone is one. This chain connects TRBV7-9 to TRBJ1-1, with D maybe TRBD1 (5 bases). V lost 10 bases to trimming and J lost 1 base, with 22 bases between them. Germline V lookup: CDR1 SEHNR, CDR2 FQNEAQ (reference sequence). The CDR3 covers 16 residues. CDR3 sequence (DNA): TGTGCCATCGCTGCCTGGGGAGGGACGGCGAACACTGAAGCTTTCTTT. This translates into CAIAAWGGTANTEAFF.

The chain recombines TRBV2 with TRBJ1-5; D remains ambiguous. The V end lost 2 bases, the J end lost 3 bases, and 11 bases lay between the germline ends. The germline V gene encodes CDR1 SNHLY and CDR2 FYNNEI. The CDR3 is 15 residues long. CDR3 DNA sequence: TGTGCCAGCAGTGAACAGCGGGCAACCAATCAGCCCCAGCATTTT. Protein: CASSEQRATNQPQHF.

This sequence joins TRBV28 and TRBJ1-1, with 10 bases that match TRBD1. J gave up 5 bases and V 3 bases, and 9 bases lay outside the gene matches. The germline CDR1 and CDR2 sequences are MDHEN and SYDVKM. The CDR3 length is 16 residues. The CDR3 DNA sequence: TGTGCCAGCAGTTTCAGGGACAGGGGAAGACAAACTGAAGCTTTCTTT. Protein product: CASSFRDRGRQTEAFF.

The gene calls are TRBV28 and TRBJ2-7; 10 nucleotides agree with TRBD1. The V gene end was trimmed by 5 bases and the J gene end by 0 bases; junction bases not matched to a gene: 10. CDR3 length: 17 residues. Per germline, CDR1 MDHEN and CDR2 SYDVKM. The CDR3 sequence is CASSRPQGTGVSYEQYF. The CDR3 nucleotides are TGTGCCAGCAGTCGCCCTCAGGGGACAGGGGTCTCCTACGAGCAGTACTTC.

This chain joins TRBV25-1 and TRBJ1-1, with D tentatively TRBD1 (5 bases). Trimming took off 7 bases at V and 1 base at J, with 13 bases between the two ends. CDR1 is MGHDK and CDR2 is SYGVNS in the germline V gene. The length of the CDR3 is 14 residues. The CDR3 protein is CASIRDSQNTEAFF. CDR3 sequence (DNA): TGTGCCAGCATACGCGACAGTCAGAACACTGAAGCTTTCTTT. Combining the CDR3 with reference TRBV25-1 and TRBJ1-1 gives the whole variable domain EADIYQTPRYLVIGTGKKITLECSQTMGHDKMYWYQQDPGMELHLIHYSYGVNSTEKGDLSSESTVSRIRTEHFPLTLESARPSHTSQYLCASIRDSQNTEAFFGQGTRLTVV.

The chain links TRBV7-3 to TRBJ2-7, with 9 nucleotides matching TRBD1. In germline, CDR1 is SGHTA, CDR2 FQGTGA. Germline trimming cut 5 bases from V and 11 bases from J; bases unmatched to any gene: 4. The CDR3 is 11 residues long. The CDR3 here is CASSPRTGEYF. CDR3 coding DNA: TGTGCCAGCAGCCCTCGGACAGGGGAGTACTTC.

The chain couples TRBV11-2 to TRBJ1-4, with unresolved D. V lost 1 base to trimming and J lost 4 bases, with 10 bases between them. The CDR3 totals 15 residues. In germline, CDR1 is SGHAT, CDR2 FQNNGV. CDR3 nucleotide sequence: TGTGCCAGCAGCTTAGCCCAGGATTATAATGAAAAACTGTTTTTT. Its translation: CASSLAQDYNEKLFF. Variable domain in full (rest from reference TRBV11-2 and TRBJ1-4): EAGVAQSPRYKIIEKRQSVAFWCNPISGHATLYWYQQILGQGPKLLIQFQNNGVVDDSQLPKDRFSAERLKGVDSTLKIQPAKLEDSAVYLCASSLAQDYNEKLFFGSGTQLSVL.

A remark on this clone: The same CDR3 arises from other DNA sequences in this sample as well. The V and J genes are TRBV7-3 and TRBJ2-3; D not resolved. The length of the CDR3 is 14 residues. Germline lookup yields CDR1 SGHTA and CDR2 FQGTGA. With 2 bases removed from V and 0 bases from J, the gap between germline ends came to 6 bases. The CDR3 sequence is CASSLGHSTDTQYF. For the CDR3, the DNA is TGTGCCAGCAGCTTAGGCCACAGCACAGATACGCAGTATTTT.

CDR3 protein: CASSRGGLYNEQFF. The CDR3 DNA reads as TGTGCCAGTAGCCGCGGGGGACTTTACAATGAGCAGTTCTTC. This rearrangement joins TRBV19 to TRBJ2-1, with 7 bases matching TRBD2. The V and J ends lost 6 bases and 4 bases, in that order; junction bases with no gene match: 6. Germline V gene lookup returns CDR1 LNHDA and CDR2 SQIVND (reference sequence). The CDR3 extends over 14 amino acids.

The rearrangement uses TRBV28 and TRBJ2-7; 9 bases agree with TRBD2. CDR3 length equals 15 residues. Germline V CDR1 and CDR2: MDHEN, SYDVKM. V was clipped by 7 bases and J by 6 bases; unmatched bases: 13. The chain's CDR3 is CASIEQVMTSGEQYF. In DNA, the CDR3 is TGTGCCAGCATTGAGCAGGTGATGACTAGCGGCGAGCAGTACTTC.

This clone has just a few counts. The genes are TRBV10-1 and TRBJ2-1; perhaps TRBD2 as D (7 bases). The germline V gene has CDR1 WNHNN and CDR2 SYGVQD (reference sequence). V was shortened by 0 bases and J by 10 bases, with 22 bases between the two germline ends. CDR3 length equals 17 residues. The CDR3 DNA reads as TGCGCCAGCAGTGAGTCGAGAGCCCAGGGGAGGGCTGGCGAGCAGTTCTTC. Protein: CASSESRAQGRAGEQFF.

The J gene is TRBJ1-2, the V gene TRBV6-9; a weak D match, TRBD1 (6 bases). This CDR3 region has 15 residues. Deletions cut 4 bases from V and 2 bases from J, with 14 bases between. Germline-derived CDR1 and CDR2 are MNHGY and SVAAGI. The CDR3 DNA sequence: TGTGCCAGCAGTTTCCTCCCCAGGGGCAACTATGGCTACACCTTC. Residues: CASSFLPRGNYGYTF.

This chain uses TRBV9 with TRBJ2-1; 10 nucleotides align to TRBD2. The CDR3 consists of 16 residues. CDR1 and CDR2 (germline): SGDLS, YYNGEE. The ends lost 0 bases at V and 2 bases at J; junction bases unmatched: 2. The CDR3, as DNA: TGTGCCAGCAGCGTAGCCACTAGCGGGACCTACAATGAGCAGTTCTTC. Translation gives CASSVATSGTYNEQFF.

The chain joins TRBV3-1 (or the pseudogene TRBV3-2) to TRBJ1-6; 9 bases align to TRBD1. The ends lost 5 bases at V and 8 bases at J; junction bases unmatched: 7. The CDR3 loop spans 15 amino acids. Germline values: CDR1 LGHDT, CDR2 YNNKEL (reference sequence). CDR3 residues: CASSWGDRVYSPLHF. The DNA of the CDR3 is TGTGCCAGCAGCTGGGGGGACAGGGTCTATTCACCCCTCCACTTT.

V gene TRBV28 combines with J gene TRBJ1-4, with TRBD1 identical over 9 bases. This CDR3 has 13 residues. V was pared by 7 bases and J by 8 bases, with 5 bases of the junction left unmatched. From germline, CDR1 is MDHEN and CDR2 SYDVKM. Here the CDR3 reads CASTLTGGEKLFF. CDR3 DNA: TGTGCCAGCACCTTAACAGGGGGCGAAAAACTGTTTTTT.

This clone appeared a single time. J is TRBJ2-3 and V is TRBV28; possible D gene TRBD2, 5 bases. Germline V gives CDR1 MDHEN, CDR2 SYDVKM. This CDR3 has 14 amino acids. Trimming stripped 3 bases from V and 5 bases from J, with 12 bases between. CDR3 protein: CASSFAGVGDTQYF. CDR3 coding DNA: TGTGCCAGCAGTTTCGCCGGGGTAGGAGATACGCAGTATTTT.